The 22 T cell receptor beta chains listed next were all sequenced from one sample in a study of blood T cell repertoires in COVID-19. Measured with immunoSEQ multiplex PCR; TCRdb has only the in-frame clones, and not every one. The repertoire has over 50,000 clones, 76% of them found once; the top ten carry 6.4%. The sequenced sample consisted of peripheral blood. The receptors originated from a woman between 45 and 65 years old with active or convalescent COVID-19.

The chain is built from TRBV18 and TRBJ1-6; 7 nucleotides agree with TRBD1. This CDR3 is built from 14 residues. Germline V gene sequence: CDR1 KGHSH, CDR2 LQKENI. The junction had 7 bases not matched to a gene; V was cut back by 6 bases and J by 8 bases. CDR3 residues: CASSLQGDDSPLHF. The CDR3 DNA sequence: TGTGCCAGCTCTCTCCAGGGGGATGATTCACCCCTCCACTTT.

This chain links TRBV7-2 with TRBJ2-7, with D maybe TRBD1 (6 bases). Germline V gene sequence: CDR1 SGHTA, CDR2 FQGNSA. The V and J ends lost 2 bases and 1 base respectively, with 21 bases between them. This CDR3 contains 18 residues. CDR3 amino acids: CASSLSGARWLRSYEQYF. For the CDR3, the DNA is TGTGCCAGCAGCTTATCAGGGGCGAGGTGGCTCCGATCCTACGAGCAGTACTTC. The full variable domain, with the rest looked up from reference TRBV7-2 and TRBJ2-7, is GAGVSQSPSNKVTEKGKDVELRCDPISGHTALYWYRQSLGQGLEFLIYFQGNSAPDKSGLPSDRFSAERTGGSVSTLTIQRTQQEDSAVYLCASSLSGARWLRSYEQYFGPGTRLTVT.

The gene calls are TRBV18 and TRBJ1-2; 8 nucleotides agree with TRBD1. This CDR3 has 18 amino acids. CDR1 KGHSH and CDR2 LQKENI come from the germline V gene. J was trimmed by 5 bases and V by 5 bases; bases with no gene match: 19. The CDR3 reads CASSSLTQPQGARYGYTF. As DNA, the CDR3 is TGTGCCAGCTCATCCTTAACTCAACCTCAGGGGGCTCGGTATGGCTACACCTTC. Using reference TRBV18 and TRBJ1-2 for the parts outside the CDR3, the full variable domain is NAGVMQNPRHLVRRRGQEARLRCSPMKGHSHVYWYRQLPEEGLKFMVYLQKENIIDESGMPKERFSAEFPKEGPSILRIQQVVRGDSAAYFCASSSLTQPQGARYGYTFGSGTRLTVV.

V usage is TRBV30 and J usage is TRBJ2-4; a possible D gene is TRBD2 (5 bases). The CDR3 spans 15 residues. Germline V gene sequence: CDR1 GTSNPN, CDR2 SVGIG (reference sequence). The germline V and J ends were trimmed by 2 bases and 2 bases, with 13 bases remaining between them. CDR3 residues: CAWSHPGNTKNIQYF. CDR3 bases: TGTGCCTGGAGTCATCCCGGGAACACCAAAAACATTCAGTACTTC.

This CDR3 is CASSKEEETVDTEAFF. Written as DNA, the CDR3 is TGTGCCAGCAGCAAAGAGGAGGAGACCGTCGACACTGAAGCTTTCTTT. The rearrangement links TRBV21-1 to TRBJ1-1. TRBV21-1 counts as a pseudogene. The CDR3 has 16 amino acids.

The chain has TRBV2 and TRBJ2-5, with D unresolved. The V gene's germline CDR1 is SNHLY and CDR2 FYNNEI. This CDR3 contains 13 residues. V lost 8 bases and J 5 bases, leaving 15 bases between the germline ends. CDR3 coding DNA: TGTGCCAGCTTGAGGTCCCTTTTGGAGACCCAGTACTTC. As protein: CASLRSLLETQYF.

This rearrangement joins TRBV11-2 to TRBJ1-5, with a weak D call TRBD1 (5 bases). Germline CDR1 reads SGHAT; CDR2 reads FQNNGV. Trimming removed 3 bases at V and 2 bases at J, with 11 bases between. The CDR3 is 15 amino acids. The CDR3 DNA is TGTGCCAGCAGCTTGGACACAATCGGCAATCAGCCCCAGCATTTT. It codes for CASSLDTIGNQPQHF.

This CDR3 reads CASSQDPTANYGYTF. CDR3 nucleotide sequence: TGTGCCAGCAGCCAAGATCCTACAGCTAACTATGGCTACACCTTC. The chain employs TRBV3-1 (or the pseudogene TRBV3-2) and TRBJ1-2; D unresolved. The CDR3 has 15 amino acids. Per germline, CDR1 LGHDT and CDR2 YNNKEL (reference sequence). V was cut by 0 bases and J by 0 bases, with 8 bases left in between.

J is TRBJ1-2 and V is TRBV24-1, with D possibly matching TRBD1 (5 bases). This CDR3 has 12 residues. Germline CDR1 KGHDR, CDR2 SFDVKD. Between the trimmed V and J ends, which lost 4 bases and 5 bases, there was a span of 7 bases. The CDR3 reads CATSDGGYGYTF. The CDR3, as DNA: TGTGCCACCAGTGACGGGGGTTATGGCTACACCTTC.

This chain joins TRBV6-5 and TRBJ1-3; possibly TRBD1 for D (5 bases). The V gene's germline CDR1 is MNHEY and CDR2 SVGAGI. CDR3 length equals 13 residues. Trimming stripped 6 bases from V and 4 bases from J, with 10 bases between. CDR3 in DNA: TGTGCCAGCAGGGCAGGGATAGGAAACACCATATATTTT. It encodes CASRAGIGNTIYF.

The chain employs TRBV27 and TRBJ2-1, with 7 bases lining up with TRBD2. Germline lookup yields CDR1 MNHEY and CDR2 SMNVEV (reference sequence). The CDR3 totals 15 residues. The V segment lost 4 bases and the J segment 2 bases; nucleotides outside the gene matches: 5. Here the CDR3 reads CASSSERGTYNEQFF. The CDR3 nucleotides are TGTGCCAGCAGTTCCGAGCGGGGTACCTACAATGAGCAGTTCTTC.

The chain has TRBV19 and TRBJ1-5, with 8 bases identical to TRBD1. Trimming took 7 bases from V and 4 from J; bases not matched to a gene: 6. From germline, CDR1 is LNHDA and CDR2 SQIVND (reference sequence). The CDR3 sequence is 14 residues long. CDR3 residues: CASTRTGSNQPQHF. CDR3 nucleotide sequence: TGTGCCAGTACCCGGACAGGGTCTAATCAGCCCCAGCATTTT.

This clone was detected only once. A read error may account for a junction end that differs from germline. The J gene is TRBJ2-7, the V gene TRBV7-7; TRBD2 is a possible D gene (6 bases). The germline V gene has CDR1 SSHAT and CDR2 FNYEAQ (reference sequence). This CDR3 is 15 amino acids long. DNA for the CDR3: TGTGCTAGCAGCCCGCGACTAGATGGCTTGGGAGAGCAGTACTTC. This translates into CASSPRLDGLGEQYF.

The J gene is TRBJ2-5, the V gene TRBV10-3, with TRBD1 as a possible D gene (5 bases). V dropped 1 base and J dropped 5 bases, with 8 bases sitting between them. The CDR3 contains 13 residues. Germline assignment: CDR1 ENHRY and CDR2 SYGVKD. CDR3 in amino acids: CAISEWSGETQYF. In DNA form, the CDR3 reads TGTGCCATCAGTGAGTGGTCAGGGGAGACCCAGTACTTC.

This clone appeared once. The chain carries TRBV5-1 and TRBJ2-7; a weak D match, TRBD2 (6 bases). The CDR3 length is 15 residues. Germline CDR1 SGHRS, CDR2 YFSETQ. The V end lost 1 base, the J end lost 0 bases, and 11 bases lay between the germline ends. The CDR3 spells CASSLKGGISYEQYF. In nucleotides, the CDR3 is TGCGCCAGCAGCTTGAAGGGCGGGATCTCCTACGAGCAGTACTTC.

The rearrangement uses TRBV7-3 and TRBJ1-2; D might be TRBD1 (6 bases). The V gene lost 2 bases and the J gene lost 6 bases, with 10 bases spanning the gap. The CDR3 runs 13 residues. Germline CDR1 SGHTA, CDR2 FQGTGA. CDR3 DNA: TGTGCCAGCAGCTTACAGGCAGGGGATGGCTACACCTTC. Residues: CASSLQAGDGYTF.

The chain uses TRBV5-1 and TRBJ1-2, with D perhaps TRBD1 (6 bases). V was clipped by 2 bases and J by 6 bases, with 14 bases between them. The germline V gene has CDR1 SGHRS and CDR2 YFSETQ. This CDR3 has 14 residues. CDR3 coding DNA: TGCGCCAGCAGCTTAACAGGGATGGATAATGGCTACACCTTC. It codes for CASSLTGMDNGYTF.

The sample holds one count of this clone. The rearrangement links TRBV7-8 to TRBJ2-7, with D possibly matching TRBD2 (5 bases). The CDR3 is made up of 15 amino acids. V was shortened by 3 bases and J by 4 bases, with 16 bases between the two germline ends. The V gene's germline CDR1 is SGHVS and CDR2 FQNEAQ. Here the CDR3 DNA reads TGTGCCAGCAGCTTCCGAGAGGGCCGGTTATACGAGCAGTACTTC. Translating it yields CASSFREGRLYEQYF.

This chain connects TRBV7-6 to TRBJ2-5, with D perhaps matching TRBD2 (5 bases). The germline V and J ends were trimmed by 2 bases and 3 bases, with 10 bases remaining between them. The CDR3 is 14 residues long. From germline, CDR1 is SGHVS and CDR2 FNYEAQ. CDR3: CASSLNGNEETQYF. For the CDR3, the DNA is TGTGCCAGCAGCTTAAACGGGAACGAAGAGACCCAGTACTTC.

This chain links TRBV30 with TRBJ2-3; 13 nucleotides line up with TRBD2. The V gene's germline CDR1 is GTSNPN and CDR2 SVGIG (reference sequence). Unmatched junction bases numbered 6, after V lost 7 bases and J lost 5 bases. The CDR3 spans 14 residues. This CDR3 reads CAFRLAGGVDTQYF. The CDR3 DNA reads TGTGCCTTCCGACTAGCGGGAGGTGTAGATACGCAGTATTTT.

The chain recombines TRBV7-6 with TRBJ2-1, with 9 bases lining up with TRBD1. The CDR3 totals 16 residues. V gave up 5 bases and J gave up 8 bases; unmatched junction bases: 13. Germline CDR1 and CDR2: SGHVS and FNYEAQ. The CDR3 region has the DNA TGTGCCAGCAGCCGAACCCCGGGACAGGGATACGATGAGCAGTTCTTC. As protein: CASSRTPGQGYDEQFF.

There are a few counts of this clone. The chain joins TRBV5-1 to TRBJ1-6; perhaps TRBD1 as D (6 bases). There are 14 residues in the CDR3. CDR1 is SGHRS, CDR2 YFSETQ, per germline. V lost 0 bases and J lost 7, with 8 bases in between. DNA of the CDR3: TGCGCCAGCAGCTTGGCAGGGGCGAATTCACCCCTCCACTTT. Its protein is CASSLAGANSPLHF.